This TCR beta chain was captured by sequencing in a study of OX40 agonist ivuxolimab in advanced cancers. Overall study: Patients were treated with ivuxolimab, an agonistic anti-OX40 (CD134) antibody.

With respect to this clone: Its antigen remains unidentified.

General study results and limits: The specificity for antigen of the expanded peripheral T cells was not determined.

After removal of 8 bases from V and 2 bases from J, the junction contained 5 bases not matched to a gene. CDR1 is SNHLY, CDR2 FYNNEI, per germline. This CDR3 contains 14 residues. Sampling of blood occurred at baseline, cycle 4 day 1, and cycle 7 day 1. The assay was immunoSEQ multiplex PCR, and TCRdb's table has in-frame clones only and misses some. The data contain about 78,000 clones, roughly 93% of them singletons. The TCR comes from an adult with an advanced solid tumor such as melanoma, head and neck, liver or kidney cancer. The chain links TRBV2 to TRBJ2-2; 7 positions agree with TRBD2. The sample was CD4+ or CD8+ T cells sorted from blood, taken in a trial of the OX40 agonist ivuxolimab. The CDR3 protein is CASLLARNTGELFF. In DNA, the CDR3 is TGTGCCAGCCTACTAGCGAGAAACACCGGGGAGCTGTTTTTT.